This TCR beta chain originates from a study of shared clonotypes between healthy human individuals (dated by TCRdb to the early 2020s). As for the study more broadly: Three men and two women, aged 18 to 49 years, made up the cohort. For each donor, three plates each were used for CD4 naive and CD4 memory, two plates were used for CD8 naive, and one plate was used for CD8 memory. Blood TCR repertoires of about 5 healthy adults were deeply sequenced to estimate repertoire size and the extent of clonotype sharing between individuals. Libraries were prepared and TCR repertoires were sequenced by different laboratories using diverse techniques, in order to increase sequencing depth and limit assay-specific biases. Per donor, leukapheresis produced somewhere between about 0.9 and 9 billion PBMCs.

For this clone: The target of this receptor is not known. Base qualities were left out, and no much larger clone turns up one base away.

Findings and caveats that apply to the study as a whole: Based on pairwise subsampling, the degree of clonotype sharing among donors was expected to be affected by sequencing depth. Naive subsets generally had larger estimated clonotype richness than memory subsets did. Sharing across several donors was observed for approximately 5% of naive CD4, less than 4% of naive CD8, over 2% of memory CD4, and roughly 0.43% of memory CD8 clonotypes. Compared with non-shared clonotypes, the clonotypes found in all four sorted-subset donors had higher generation probabilities. Sampling was restricted to blood, and TCR repertoires in tissue are likely to differ from TCR repertoires in blood. Even with the large sequencing depth, rarefaction of the sorted-subset datasets indicated that sequencing was incomplete. Because the study included only a small number of donors, the genetic and exposure-history diversity represented was limited.

The donors were healthy, HIV-negative adults who had no recently reported acute infections or vaccinations. Every donor was a Caucasian adult residing in Nashville, Tennessee, USA. Magnetic negative selection was used to enrich CD4+ T cells, after which naive cells were positively selected on CD45RA and the negative fraction became the memory subset. After blood collection by leukapheresis, PBMCs were isolated using Ficoll-Histopaque density gradient centrifugation and then cryopreserved in the vapor phase of liquid nitrogen. Analytical flow cytometry was used to check the purity and quantity of every magnetically sorted T cell population. Genomic DNA was isolated from every sorted fraction and measured by UV absorbance on a Nanodrop 2000c. V is cut by 5 bases and J by 5 bases, and the space between the germline ends is 9 bases. The CDR3 goes from the cysteine to the phenylalanine over 12 residues. The kept DNA is CDR3 alone, 36 bases in frame from the first base. The germline V gene encodes CDR1 MNHEY and CDR2 SVGAGI.

Using the deep immunoSEQ assay, TCR CDR3 regions were amplified from genomic DNA by multiplex PCR. Extracted genomic DNA from each cell subset was distributed evenly across all wells of several immunoSEQ 96-well plates, and each plate was treated as a replicate. For sorted subsets, roughly 200 ng of genomic DNA, equivalent to some 30,000 T cell genomes, went into each replicate PCR. The purified libraries were quantified using a Qubit 3.0 fluorometer, sized with a Bioanalyzer 2100, and then quantified again using the KAPA Library Quantification kit. Each immunoSEQ 96-well plate was sequenced on its own single-read 150-cycle Illumina NextSeq 550 flow cell. In the original analysis: Because only junctional sequences without quality scores were contained in the immunoSEQ output, filtering matching that applied to full-length reads could not be performed. Sequences were annotated with PyIR, a Python wrapper for IgBLAST v1.9, using IMGT germline references to assign V/J genes and CDR3. Reads with weak V/J assignments (E-value above 1e-6), missing CDR3, stop codons, out-of-frame junctions, or ambiguous translated residues were removed. V3J clonotypes were defined by identical inferred V gene, J gene, and CDR3 amino acid sequence. Percentage overlap between repertoires was computed as shared unique clonotypes divided by the size of the smaller repertoire. Repertoire richness was assessed with RTK rarefaction, the Chao1 estimator, and Recon v2.1 estimates of unobserved clonotypes. Generation probabilities were computed with OLGA for all TCRbeta clonotypes obtained by the gDNA method from several donors. The table was pulled from immuneACCESS by TCRdb, which kept in-frame rearrangements only. Such tables lose some clones; where checked, under half of the loss comes from unresolved V genes, and the rest has no known cause. The V and J calls and clone size are taken from that table; D and trimming were inferred from the DNA. The sample yields about 1,500,000 clones; roughly 96% were counted once. The ten largest clonotypes hold roughly 1.1% of the sample.

The clonotype was recovered from a man in his thirties or forties in good health. This sequence uses TRBV6-5 and TRBJ1-1; TRBD1 might be the D gene, on 6 matching bases. Sequencing was carried out using naive CD4+ T cells sorted from blood. The intended sense of this specimen's cell subset or site label: CD45RA+ positively selected. The nucleotides are TGTGCCAGCAGTCCCGGGACAACTGAAGCTTTCTTT. Its protein reads: CASSPGTTEAFF.